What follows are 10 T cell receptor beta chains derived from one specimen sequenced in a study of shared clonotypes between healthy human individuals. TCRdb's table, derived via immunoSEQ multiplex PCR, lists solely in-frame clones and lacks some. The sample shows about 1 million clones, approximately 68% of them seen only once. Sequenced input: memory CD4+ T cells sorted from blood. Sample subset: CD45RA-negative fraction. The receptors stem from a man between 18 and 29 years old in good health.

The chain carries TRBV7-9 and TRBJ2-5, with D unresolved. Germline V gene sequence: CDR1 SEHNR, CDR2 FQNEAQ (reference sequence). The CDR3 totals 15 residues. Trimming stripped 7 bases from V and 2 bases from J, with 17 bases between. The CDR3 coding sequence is TGTGCCAGCACCCTCCTGTTCGGCCCACAAGAGACCCAGTACTTC. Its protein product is CASTLLFGPQETQYF.

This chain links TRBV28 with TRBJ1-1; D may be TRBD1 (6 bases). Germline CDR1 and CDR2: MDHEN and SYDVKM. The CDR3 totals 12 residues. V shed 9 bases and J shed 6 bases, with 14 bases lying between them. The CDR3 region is CASGGGRAEAFF. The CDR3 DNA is TGTGCCAGTGGAGGGGGGAGGGCTGAAGCTTTCTTT.

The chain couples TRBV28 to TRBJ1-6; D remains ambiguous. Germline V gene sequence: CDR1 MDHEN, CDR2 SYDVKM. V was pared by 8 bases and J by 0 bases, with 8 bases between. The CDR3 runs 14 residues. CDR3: CASGVSSYNSPLHF. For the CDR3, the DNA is TGTGCCAGCGGAGTGAGCTCCTATAATTCACCCCTCCACTTT. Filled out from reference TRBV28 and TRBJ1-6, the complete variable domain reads DVKVTQSSRYLVKRTGEKVFLECVQDMDHENMFWYRQDPGLGLRLIYFSYDVKMKEKGDIPEGYSVSREKKERFSLILESASTNQTSMYLCASGVSSYNSPLHFGNGTRLTVT.

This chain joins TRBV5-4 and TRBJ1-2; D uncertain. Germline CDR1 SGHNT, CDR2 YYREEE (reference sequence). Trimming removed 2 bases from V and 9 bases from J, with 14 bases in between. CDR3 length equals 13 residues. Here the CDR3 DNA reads TGTGCCAGCAGCTTCGTCGGTCAGCCTAGCTACACCTTC. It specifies CASSFVGQPSYTF.

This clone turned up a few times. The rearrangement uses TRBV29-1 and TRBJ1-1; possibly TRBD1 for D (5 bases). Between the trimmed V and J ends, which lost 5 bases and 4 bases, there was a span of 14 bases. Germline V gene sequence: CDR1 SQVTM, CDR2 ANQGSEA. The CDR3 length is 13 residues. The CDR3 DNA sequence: TGCAGCGTTCATCAAGGGGTAATCACTGAAGCTTTCTTT. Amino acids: CSVHQGVITEAFF.

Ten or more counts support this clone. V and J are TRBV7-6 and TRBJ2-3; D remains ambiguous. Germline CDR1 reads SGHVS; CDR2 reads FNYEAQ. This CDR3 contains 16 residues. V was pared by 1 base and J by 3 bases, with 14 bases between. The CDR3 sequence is CASSLGDRPKTDTQYF. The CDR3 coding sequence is TGTGCCAGCAGCTTAGGTGACCGTCCTAAGACAGATACGCAGTATTTT.

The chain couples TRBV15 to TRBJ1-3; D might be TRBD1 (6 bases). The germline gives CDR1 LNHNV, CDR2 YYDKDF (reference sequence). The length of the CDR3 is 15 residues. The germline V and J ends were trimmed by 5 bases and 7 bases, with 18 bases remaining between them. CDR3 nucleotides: TGTGCCACCAGCGGAGGGACAAATCCTGCGAACACCATATATTTT. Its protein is CATSGGTNPANTIYF.

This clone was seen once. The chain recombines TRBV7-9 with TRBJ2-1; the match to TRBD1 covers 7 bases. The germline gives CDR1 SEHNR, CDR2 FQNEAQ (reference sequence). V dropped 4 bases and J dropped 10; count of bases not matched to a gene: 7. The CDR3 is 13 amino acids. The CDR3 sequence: CASSSYRGWEQFF. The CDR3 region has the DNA TGTGCCAGCAGCTCATACAGGGGATGGGAGCAGTTCTTC.

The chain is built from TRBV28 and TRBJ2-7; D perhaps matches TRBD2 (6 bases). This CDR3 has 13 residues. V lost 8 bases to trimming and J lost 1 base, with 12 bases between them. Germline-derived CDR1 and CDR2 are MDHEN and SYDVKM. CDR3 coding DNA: TGTGCCAGCTTTAGCGGTCGGTCCTACGAGCAGTACTTC. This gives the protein CASFSGRSYEQYF.

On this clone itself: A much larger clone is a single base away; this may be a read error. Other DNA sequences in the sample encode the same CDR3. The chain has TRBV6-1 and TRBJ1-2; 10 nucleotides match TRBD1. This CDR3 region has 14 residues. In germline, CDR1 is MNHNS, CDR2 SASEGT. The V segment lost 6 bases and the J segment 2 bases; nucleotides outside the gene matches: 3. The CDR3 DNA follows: TGTGCCAGCAGCACGGGACAGGGGAACTATGGCTACACCTTC. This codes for CASSTGQGNYGYTF.